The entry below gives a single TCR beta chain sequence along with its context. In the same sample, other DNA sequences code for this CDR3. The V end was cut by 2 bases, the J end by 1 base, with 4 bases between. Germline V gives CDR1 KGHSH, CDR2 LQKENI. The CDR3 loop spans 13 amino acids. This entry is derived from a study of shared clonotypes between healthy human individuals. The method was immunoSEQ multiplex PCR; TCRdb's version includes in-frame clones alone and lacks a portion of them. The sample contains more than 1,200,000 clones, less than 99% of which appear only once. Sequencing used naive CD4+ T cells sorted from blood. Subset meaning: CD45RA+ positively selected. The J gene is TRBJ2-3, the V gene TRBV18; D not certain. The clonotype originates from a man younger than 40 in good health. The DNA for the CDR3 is TGTGCCAGCTCACCATCGGGCACAGATACGCAGTATTTT. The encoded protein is CASSPSGTDTQYF.